What follows are 2 T cell receptor beta chains derived from one specimen sequenced in a study of blood T cell repertoires in COVID-19. Sequenced by immunoSEQ multiplex PCR; TCRdb stores in-frame clones only, minus some. The table records 200,000 to 250,000 clones, over 80% of them present only once. The sequencing input was peripheral blood. These receptors originate from a human donor in a cohort sampled during active COVID-19.

V is TRBV28 and J is TRBJ1-3; maybe TRBD1 (5 bases). Germline-derived CDR1 and CDR2 are MDHEN and SYDVKM. CDR3 length: 16 residues. Trimming shortened V by 2 bases and J by 0 bases, and 11 bases separated the two germline ends. DNA for the CDR3: TGTGCCAGCAGTTTAGACAGACCTAACTCTGGAAACACCATATATTTT. Its protein is CASSLDRPNSGNTIYF.

The rearrangement joins TRBV27 to TRBJ2-3, with D unresolved. V lost 6 bases, J lost 1 base, and 14 bases lay in between. CDR1 and CDR2 (germline): MNHEY, SMNVEV (reference sequence). This CDR3 comprises 15 residues. CDR3 loop: CASSPAWRRTDTQYF. CDR3 DNA sequence: TGTGCCAGCAGCCCAGCGTGGCGACGCACAGATACGCAGTATTTT.